This passage covers 29 T cell receptor beta chains from one sample sequenced in a study of early T cells in non-severe SARS-CoV-2 infection. MiXCR was run by TCRdb on the 5' RACE reads, yielding one entry per CDR3 protein. The sample records some 21,000 distinct CDR3 sequences, around 4.2% being singletons. The specimen sequenced was whole blood. These receptors came from an adult who was a healthcare worker with PCR-confirmed SARS-CoV-2 infection or an uninfected control (not recorded which).

By frequency in the sample, this clonotype is medium-sized. The rearrangement uses TRBV11-2 and TRBJ2-7; 7 positions agree with TRBD2. Germline CDR1 SGHAT, CDR2 FQNNGV. The V segment lost 3 bases and the J segment 3 bases; nucleotides outside the gene matches: 8. CDR3 size: 15 residues. The CDR3 bases are TGTGCCAGCAGCTTCGACGGGCGGGGGAGCTACGAGCAGTACTTC. Protein: CASSFDGRGSYEQYF.

The V and J genes are TRBV3-1 and TRBJ2-3; D gene unclear. Germline loops: CDR1 LGHDT, CDR2 YNNKEL (reference sequence). This CDR3 comprises 15 residues. V was shortened by 1 base and J by 5 bases, with 13 bases between the two germline ends. CDR3 region: CASSQGDYFGDTQYF. In DNA form, the CDR3 reads TGTGCCAGCAGCCAAGGGGATTACTTTGGAGATACGCAGTATTTT.

This clonotype was seen ten or more times. The CDR3 DNA reads TGTGCCAGCACTCAGGCGCCTGTTGGGGTGTACGAGCAGTACTTC. Protein: CASTQAPVGVYEQYF. The rearrangement uses TRBV6-5 and TRBJ2-7; D unclear. Germline V gene sequence: CDR1 MNHEY, CDR2 SVGAGI. The CDR3 totals 15 residues. V lost 7 bases and J lost 4, with 20 bases in between.

The CDR3 DNA follows: TGTGCCAGCAGTGCAGGGGGAGATACGCAGTATTTT. Translated, it gives CASSAGGDTQYF. This sequence joins TRBV25-1 and TRBJ2-3, with TRBD1 matching 7 bases. Germline V gives CDR1 MGHDK, CDR2 SYGVNS. V lost 4 bases, J lost 5 bases, and 0 bases stayed unmatched. The CDR3 runs to 12 residues.

This clonotype was observed a handful of times. The chain joins TRBV20-1 to TRBJ1-6, with 7 bases matching TRBD1. Per germline, CDR1 DFQATT and CDR2 SNEGSKA (reference sequence). This CDR3 has 15 residues. V shed 3 bases and J 7 bases; nucleotides not matched to a gene: 9. CDR3 in amino acids: CSASVPGQTNSPLHF. Here the CDR3 DNA reads TGCAGTGCTAGTGTGCCGGGACAGACAAATTCACCCCTCCACTTT.

This clonotype was picked up many times. The V gene is TRBV4-3, the J gene TRBJ2-6; 9 bases match TRBD2. With V trimmed by 3 bases and J by 0 bases, 0 bases remained unmatched. Germline CDR1 LGHNA, CDR2 YSLEER. The CDR3 extends over 16 amino acids. The CDR3 sequence is CASSQRGGSGANVLTF. CDR3 nucleotide sequence: TGCGCCAGCAGCCAGCGGGGGGGCTCTGGGGCCAACGTCCTGACTTTC.

This clonotype was found many times. This rearrangement joins TRBV10-3 to TRBJ2-7; TRBD1 aligns across 11 bases. Looked up from germline, CDR1 is ENHRY and CDR2 is SYGVKD. V lost 0 bases to trimming and J lost 5 bases; unmatched junction nucleotides: 3. The CDR3 has 15 residues. The CDR3 region is CAISESEDRGHEQYF. DNA for the CDR3: TGTGCCATCAGTGAGTCTGAGGACAGGGGGCACGAGCAGTACTTC.

This clonotype has a count of ten or more. The chain uses TRBV7-2 and TRBJ1-6; D remains unclear. The germline gives CDR1 SGHTA, CDR2 FQGNSA. The V end lost 3 bases, the J end lost 8 bases, and 17 bases lay between the germline ends. This CDR3 is built from 16 residues. This chain's CDR3 is CASSLRSGIPHSPLHF. DNA for the CDR3: TGTGCCAGCAGCTTGAGGTCGGGGATCCCCCATTCACCCCTCCACTTT.

In this sample, this clonotype turned up many times. The chain joins TRBV7-6 to TRBJ2-3; a possible D gene is TRBD2 (6 bases). In germline, CDR1 is SGHVS, CDR2 FNYEAQ. Trimming removed 6 bases at V and 3 bases at J, with 13 bases between. The CDR3 is 14 residues long. The CDR3 protein is CASSRDSQTDTQYF. CDR3 coding DNA: TGTGCCAGCAGTCGGGACTCTCAAACAGATACGCAGTATTTT.

This clonotype was found many times. The rearrangement uses TRBV7-6 and TRBJ1-1; maybe TRBD1 (5 bases). Germline-derived CDR1 and CDR2 are SGHVS and FNYEAQ. The CDR3 extends over 15 amino acids. V lost 3 bases, J lost 1 base, and 12 bases lay in between. The CDR3 DNA reads as TGTGCCAGCAGCTTCGAGGGACTGAAGAACACTGAAGCTTTCTTT. Encoded protein: CASSFEGLKNTEAFF.

This clonotype was counted many times. The gene calls are TRBV5-1 and TRBJ1-1, with D unclear. Germline values: CDR1 SGHRS, CDR2 YFSETQ. Trimming took off 0 bases at V and 4 bases at J, with 10 bases between the two ends. There are 14 residues in the CDR3. CDR3 nucleotides: TGCGCCAGCAGCTTGGGAAGGGAGGGCACTGAAGCTTTCTTT. Translated: CASSLGREGTEAFF.

This clonotype was observed many times. The rearrangement links TRBV7-8 to TRBJ2-1, with 8 bases that match TRBD1. The CDR3 has 16 amino acids. Germline assignment: CDR1 SGHVS and CDR2 FQNEAQ. V was clipped by 1 base and J by 2 bases; unmatched bases: 4. CDR3 DNA: TGTGCCAGCAGCTTAGTGGGGACAGGACCCTACAATGAGCAGTTCTTC. Translating gives CASSLVGTGPYNEQFF.

This clonotype was picked up many times. V gene TRBV29-1 combines with J gene TRBJ1-2; D may be TRBD1 (5 bases). V was trimmed by 4 bases and J by 2 bases, leaving 20 bases between them. This CDR3 spans 16 amino acids. The V gene's germline CDR1 is SQVTM and CDR2 ANQGSEA. The CDR3 reads CSVVDSGTLENYGYTF. The DNA of the CDR3 is TGCAGCGTTGTCGATTCTGGGACCCTAGAAAACTATGGCTACACCTTC.

This clonotype has ten or more counts. The chain recombines TRBV20-1 with TRBJ2-1; TRBD1 might be the D (5 bases). From germline, CDR1 is DFQATT and CDR2 SNEGSKA (reference sequence). CDR3 length: 13 amino acids. Between the trimmed V and J ends, which lost 1 base and 6 bases, there was a span of 10 bases. CDR3 in amino acids: CSARVTGSNEQFF. The CDR3 nucleotides are TGCAGTGCTAGAGTTACAGGATCCAATGAGCAGTTCTTC.

This clonotype came up many times. V usage is TRBV12-3 or TRBV12-4 and J usage is TRBJ1-1; maybe TRBD1 (5 bases). V was cut by 6 bases and J by 1 base, with 12 bases left in between. This CDR3 has 14 amino acids. The CDR3 DNA sequence: TGTGCCAGCAGGACCGGGACCCCGAACACTGAAGCTTTCTTT. It specifies CASRTGTPNTEAFF.

This clonotype appeared many times. The chain joins TRBV5-1 to TRBJ2-3; 7 bases map to TRBD1. This CDR3 has 16 residues. Per germline, CDR1 SGHRS and CDR2 YFSETQ. Germline trimming cut 0 bases from V and 5 bases from J; bases unmatched to any gene: 9. The CDR3 bases are TGCGCCAGCAGCTTGGTACAGGGGTCACCAATAGATACGCAGTATTTT. It yields the protein CASSLVQGSPIDTQYF.

This clonotype was observed at least ten times. The chain employs TRBV7-2 and TRBJ2-7, with 11 bases that match TRBD2. Germline V lookup: CDR1 SGHTA, CDR2 FQGNSA. J gave up 0 bases and V 1 base, and 5 bases lay outside the gene matches. CDR3 length: 17 amino acids. The CDR3 loop is CASSLVLAGGTSYEQYF. In DNA, the CDR3 is TGTGCCAGCAGCTTAGTGCTAGCGGGGGGAACCTCCTACGAGCAGTACTTC.

This clonotype has a count of ten or more. J is TRBJ1-1 and V is TRBV6-5, with D possibly TRBD1 on 5 matching bases. Germline loops: CDR1 MNHEY, CDR2 SVGAGI. V lost 0 bases and J lost 5, with 19 bases in between. The CDR3 has 17 residues. The CDR3 coding sequence is TGTGCCAGCAGTTACTCGGGGCTGGGGGTTATGAGGACTGAAGCTTTCTTT. Translated: CASSYSGLGVMRTEAFF.

At least ten counts were recorded for this clonotype. CDR3 loop: CARGSRSTEAFF. CDR3 nucleotides: TGTGCCAGGGGGTCCAGGTCCACTGAAGCTTTCTTT. V is TRBV7-2 and J is TRBJ1-1; D gene uncertain. This CDR3 is 12 amino acids long. The V gene's germline CDR1 is SGHTA and CDR2 FQGNSA. V was trimmed by 9 bases and J by 4 bases, leaving 12 bases between them.

This clonotype was picked up many times. This sequence joins TRBV7-6 and TRBJ1-4; 7 positions agree with TRBD1. CDR3 length: 15 amino acids. Trimming cost V 5 bases and J 9 bases; bases outside gene matches: 12. Per germline, CDR1 SGHVS and CDR2 FNYEAQ. CDR3 in amino acids: CASSPRQGSSQKLFF. The CDR3, as DNA: TGTGCCAGCAGCCCAAGACAGGGTTCTTCCCAAAAACTGTTTTTT.

This clonotype has a count of ten or more. The J gene is TRBJ2-7, the V gene TRBV6-2 or TRBV6-3, with D perhaps being TRBD1 or TRBD2 (5 bases each). The CDR3 runs 14 residues. CDR1 MNHEY and CDR2 SVGEGT come from the germline V gene. V lost 10 bases to trimming and J lost 2 bases, with 18 bases between them. In nucleotides, the CDR3 is TGTGCCATTTCTTCGTTACGGGGCACCTACGAGCAGTACTTC. This gives the protein CAISSLRGTYEQYF.

This clonotype was counted a few times. This sequence joins TRBV5-6 and TRBJ1-6, with a possible D match to TRBD1 (6 bases). V was clipped by 0 bases and J by 8 bases, with 9 bases between them. Germline CDR1 SGHDT, CDR2 YYEEEE. The CDR3 totals 14 residues. The DNA for the CDR3 is TGTGCCAGCAGCTTGGCGGCAGGGGATTCACCCCTCCACTTT. This gives the protein CASSLAAGDSPLHF.

This clonotype was observed many times. The chain uses TRBV3-1 and TRBJ2-2; no clear D. V lost 7 bases to trimming and J lost 2 bases, with 8 bases between them. CDR1 is LGHDT and CDR2 is YNNKEL in the germline V gene (reference sequence). The CDR3 spans 13 residues. The CDR3 DNA is TGTGCCAGCACGAGACTCAACACCGGGGAGCTGTTTTTT. It is translated as CASTRLNTGELFF.

V and J are TRBV7-2 and TRBJ2-5; 7 nucleotides align to TRBD1. The CDR3 totals 14 residues. The junction had 3 bases not matched to a gene; V was cut back by 3 bases and J by 2 bases. Germline CDR1 is SGHTA and CDR2 is FQGNSA. CDR3 region: CASSLRTGQETQYF. Written as DNA, the CDR3 is TGTGCCAGCAGCTTGAGGACAGGACAAGAGACCCAGTACTTC.

This clonotype has just a few counts. CDR3 coding DNA: TGTGCCAGCACACTGCCGCCTAATACGCAGTATTTT. This translates into CASTLPPNTQYF. The chain uses TRBV6-6 and TRBJ2-3; no clear D gene. CDR1 and CDR2 from the germline V gene are MNHNY and SVGAGI (reference sequence). The CDR3 has 12 amino acids. With 7 bases removed from V and 7 bases from J, the gap between germline ends came to 12 bases.

This clonotype was seen repeatedly, ten times or more. V is TRBV7-2 and J is TRBJ2-4, with D perhaps matching TRBD1 (6 bases). Trimming shortened V by 1 base and J by 0 bases, and 10 bases separated the two germline ends. This CDR3 has 16 residues. Germline CDR1 reads SGHTA; CDR2 reads FQGNSA. The CDR3 is CASSLGQGLAKNIQYF. CDR3 DNA: TGTGCCAGCAGCTTAGGTCAGGGGCTAGCCAAAAACATTCAGTACTTC.

This clonotype occurred a few times. The chain carries TRBV2 and TRBJ2-1; a weak D match, TRBD2 (6 bases). Trimming removed 8 bases at V and 1 base at J, with 12 bases between. The germline V gene encodes CDR1 SNHLY and CDR2 FYNNEI. This CDR3 has 14 residues. This CDR3 is CASEKGGSYNEQFF. The DNA of the CDR3 is TGTGCCAGCGAGAAGGGAGGATCCTACAATGAGCAGTTCTTC.

This clonotype was counted many times. The chain recombines TRBV29-1 with TRBJ1-1, with D uncertain. Germline loops: CDR1 SQVTM, CDR2 ANQGSEA. V was pared by 6 bases and J by 1 base, with 6 bases between. This CDR3 contains 11 residues. CDR3 in amino acids: CSVAENTEAFF. In DNA form, the CDR3 reads TGCAGCGTGGCCGAGAACACTGAAGCTTTCTTT.

This clonotype was counted at least ten times. The chain links TRBV20-1 to TRBJ1-5, with 7 bases fitting TRBD1. CDR1 DFQATT and CDR2 SNEGSKA come from the germline V gene (reference sequence). Unmatched junction bases numbered 9, after V lost 3 bases and J lost 1 base. The CDR3 loop spans 16 amino acids. CDR3 in amino acids: CSARDRHPQSNQPQHF. CDR3 in DNA: TGCAGTGCTAGGGACAGGCACCCACAGAGCAATCAGCCCCAGCATTTT.